This T cell receptor (beta chain) appears in the sequencing data of a study of T cells in narcolepsy. About the study: Healthy controls were enrolled alongside patients with narcolepsy type 1 or type 2.

A word on this clone: Its antigen remains unidentified.

TCRdb's table, derived via immunoSEQ multiplex PCR, lists solely in-frame clones and lacks some. Of 13,000 or so clones listed, 85% to 90% are singletons. J gave up 5 bases and V 5 bases, and 7 bases lay outside the gene matches. Germline V CDR1 and CDR2: MDHEN, SYDVKM. The CDR3 runs to 15 residues. Study-wide results and limits: Same-patient CSF and blood CD4+ T cell clonotypes included HCRT-specific and TRIB2-specific autoreactive ones. No autoreactive T cell clone sequences appeared in some memory CD4+ repertoires. Blood of same and different patients, but not healthy controls, reportedly held recurring autoreactive clonotypes.

The clonotype was recovered from a human donor with narcolepsy. The specimen sequenced was CD45RA- memory CD4+ T cells from PBMCs. The rearrangement uses TRBV28 and TRBJ1-1, with 11 bases lining up with TRBD1. This CDR3 is CASSRSGQGETEAFF. The CDR3 DNA reads TGTGCCAGCAGTAGGTCGGGACAGGGGGAGACTGAAGCTTTCTTT.